This T cell receptor (beta chain) was recovered during a study of control samples from healthy donors and cancer patients. This CDR3 contains 16 residues. V trimming: 5 bases; J trimming: 1 base; junction bases outside the gene matches: 7. Germline CDR1 is SGHTA and CDR2 is FQGNSA. Assay: immunoSEQ multiplex PCR; the TCRdb copy retains only in-frame clones and omits some. Among roughly 79,000 clones, around four fifths were seen once, and the ten largest hold roughly 15%. Sequences were obtained from blood. The TCR was taken from a man between 45 and 60 years old in good health. This chain uses TRBV7-2 with TRBJ2-3; 9 nucleotides agree with TRBD2. The CDR3 is CASSPPGTSRTDTQYF. CDR3 nucleotides: TGTGCCAGCAGCCCTCCCGGGACTAGCCGCACAGATACGCAGTATTTT.